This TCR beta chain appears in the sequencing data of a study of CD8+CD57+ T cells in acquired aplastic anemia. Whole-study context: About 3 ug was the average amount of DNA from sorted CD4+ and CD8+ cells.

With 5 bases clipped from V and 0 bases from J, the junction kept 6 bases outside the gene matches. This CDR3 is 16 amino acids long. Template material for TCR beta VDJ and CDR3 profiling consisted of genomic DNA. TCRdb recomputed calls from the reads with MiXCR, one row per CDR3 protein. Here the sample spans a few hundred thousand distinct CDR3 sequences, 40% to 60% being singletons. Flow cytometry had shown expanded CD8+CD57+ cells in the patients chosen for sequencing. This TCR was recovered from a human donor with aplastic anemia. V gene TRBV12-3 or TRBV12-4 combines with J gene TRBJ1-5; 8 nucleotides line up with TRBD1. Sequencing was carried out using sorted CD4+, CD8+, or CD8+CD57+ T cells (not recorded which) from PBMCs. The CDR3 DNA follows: TGTGCCAGCAGTGGCACGGGACAGGATAGCAATCAGCCCCAGCATTTT. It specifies CASSGTGQDSNQPQHF.